This TCR beta chain was sequenced during a study of human T cells and chemical hapten exposure. Study-wide context: For the approximately 23-week duration of the study, patients were given weekly doses of diphenylcyclopropenone on the scalp. The upper back received 0.01% DPC by patch testing, with results read at 6 days.

This sample's time point: patch test 2, 6 weeks after DPC sensitization. Treatment here: therapeutic diphenylcyclopropenone sensitization with weekly scalp DPC. There are many counts of this clonotype. MiXCR was run by TCRdb on the RACE reads, yielding one entry per CDR3 protein. This sample carries about 350,000 distinct CDR3 sequences, 6% to 7% of them seen once, and the ten largest clones take more than 5.5%. Germline CDR1 is MNHNS and CDR2 is SASEGT. The CDR3 is 14 residues long. Trimming removed 6 bases from V and 1 base from J, with 12 bases in between. This chain links TRBV6-1 with TRBJ1-2, with D maybe TRBD1 (5 bases). This TCR came from a woman in her late teens or twenties with alopecia areata. Some clones in this sample may be carry-over from other donors' samples. The specimen comprised whole blood, sampled in connection with sensitization to the hapten diphenylcyclopropenone (DPC). The CDR3 spells CASRSDRLNYGYTF. The CDR3 nucleotides are TGTGCCAGCAGATCTGACAGACTTAACTATGGCTACACCTTC.